A single sample is the source of the 22 T cell receptor beta chains below, sequenced in a study of cytomegalovirus exposure and HLA in healthy donors. PCR amplification relied on 60 Vbeta primers (plus 13 Jbeta primers). Profiling relied on immunoSEQ multiplex PCR, and the TCRdb table lists in-frame clones only, not all of them. The sample yields more than 95,000 clones, 10% to 15% seen once. The sequencing input was PBMCs. These receptors all stem from a man in his forties or fifties in good health and CMV-seropositive.

The chain carries TRBV5-6 and TRBJ1-2; 7 nucleotides agree with TRBD1. After removal of 2 bases from V and 8 bases from J, the junction contained 9 bases not matched to a gene. The CDR3 runs 14 residues. The V gene's germline CDR1 is SGHDT and CDR2 YYEEEE. CDR3 DNA sequence: TGTGCCAGCAGCTTTGGCGGACAGGTAACGGGCTACACCTTC. Protein product: CASSFGGQVTGYTF.

This clone has only a few counts. The chain is built from TRBV7-2 and TRBJ2-1, with D perhaps matching TRBD2 (6 bases). Germline V CDR1 and CDR2: SGHTA, FQGNSA. The CDR3 extends over 14 amino acids. The V and J ends lost 5 bases and 9 bases respectively, with 17 bases between them. Written as DNA, the CDR3 is TGTGCCAGCAGCGCCGGACCAATGGGGGGTGAGCAGTTCTTC. This codes for CASSAGPMGGEQFF. The full variable domain, completed using reference TRBV7-2 and TRBJ2-1, is GAGVSQSPSNKVTEKGKDVELRCDPISGHTALYWYRQSLGQGLEFLIYFQGNSAPDKSGLPSDRFSAERTGGSVSTLTIQRTQQEDSAVYLCASSAGPMGGEQFFGPGTRLTVL.

This clone has more than one count but fewer than ten. This chain connects TRBV28 to TRBJ2-7; perhaps TRBD1 as D (7 bases). This CDR3 comprises 13 residues. Germline lookup yields CDR1 MDHEN and CDR2 SYDVKM. V was shortened by 7 bases and J by 4 bases, with 14 bases between the two germline ends. The CDR3, as DNA: TGTGCCAGCACCGCGGAGGGACAGTACGAGCAGTACTTC. Translating it yields CASTAEGQYEQYF.

The rearrangement links TRBV6-5 to TRBJ2-7, with TRBD1 identical over 7 bases. This CDR3 region has 16 residues. After removal of 0 bases from V and 3 bases from J, the junction contained 8 bases not matched to a gene. Germline CDR1 is MNHEY and CDR2 is SVGAGI. Here the CDR3 reads CASSYSITGEFYEQYF. The CDR3 region has the DNA TGTGCCAGCAGTTACTCGATTACAGGGGAGTTCTACGAGCAGTACTTC.

There are a few counts of this clone. The DNA for the CDR3 is TGCGCCAGCAGCCAAGTGACTAGCGGGGTGGACGAGCAGTACTTC. Translated, it gives CASSQVTSGVDEQYF. The chain carries TRBV4-1 and TRBJ2-7, with 11 bases that match TRBD2. Germline V gene sequence: CDR1 MGHRA, CDR2 YSYEKL. V lost 1 base to trimming and J lost 5 bases; unmatched junction nucleotides: 4. The length of the CDR3 is 15 residues.

This clone has just a few counts. This chain uses TRBV19 with TRBJ2-1; tentative D call: TRBD2 (5 bases). Germline V CDR1 and CDR2: LNHDA, SQIVND (reference sequence). The CDR3 spans 16 residues. V lost 3 bases and J lost 6, with 18 bases in between. CDR3 protein: CASSIPNPGVGNEQFF. Written as DNA, the CDR3 is TGTGCCAGTAGTATCCCGAACCCCGGGGTGGGCAATGAGCAGTTCTTC.

The V gene is TRBV11-2, the J gene TRBJ2-1, with a weak D call TRBD2 (6 bases). The CDR3 is made up of 15 amino acids. V lost 5 bases, J lost 4 bases, and 15 bases lay in between. CDR1 is SGHAT, CDR2 FQNNGV, per germline. The CDR3 is CASSLGTSTYNEQFF. As DNA, the CDR3 is TGTGCCAGCAGCCTGGGGACTTCCACTTACAATGAGCAGTTCTTC. Full variable domain (outside the CDR3, taken from reference TRBV11-2 and TRBJ2-1): EAGVAQSPRYKIIEKRQSVAFWCNPISGHATLYWYQQILGQGPKLLIQFQNNGVVDDSQLPKDRFSAERLKGVDSTLKIQPAKLEDSAVYLCASSLGTSTYNEQFFGPGTRLTVL.

This rearrangement joins TRBV4-1 to TRBJ1-2; TRBD1 matches 8 bases. This CDR3 has 15 residues. The J segment lost 4 bases and the V segment lost 4 bases, leaving 8 bases of the junction unmatched. Per germline, CDR1 MGHRA and CDR2 YSYEKL. The DNA of the CDR3 is TGCGCCAGCAGCCCGGACAGGGATGAGCCCTATGGCTACACCTTC. Amino acids: CASSPDRDEPYGYTF.

The chain combines TRBV28 with TRBJ2-3, with a tentative D call TRBD1 (5 bases). This CDR3 region has 13 residues. CDR1 MDHEN and CDR2 SYDVKM come from the germline V gene. V was cut by 4 bases and J by 6 bases, with 11 bases left in between. CDR3 bases: TGTGCCAGCAGTTCTGCTGGGGCTGATACGCAGTATTTT. As protein: CASSSAGADTQYF.

This chain connects TRBV19 to TRBJ1-5, with a tentative D call TRBD1 (5 bases). The CDR3 covers 14 residues. V was cut by 7 bases and J by 4 bases, with 14 bases left in between. Germline CDR1 and CDR2: LNHDA and SQIVND (reference sequence). In DNA, the CDR3 is TGTGCCAGTACTTTTGACAGCCTGAATCAGCCCCAGCATTTT. Its protein is CASTFDSLNQPQHF.

The chain employs TRBV7-3 and TRBJ1-1; D is uncertain. Germline V gives CDR1 SGHTA, CDR2 FQGTGA. V dropped 5 bases and J dropped 5 bases, with 12 bases sitting between them. The CDR3 extends over 13 amino acids. CDR3 region: CASSQSPGTEAFF. CDR3 nucleotide sequence: TGTGCCAGCAGCCAGTCCCCGGGTACTGAAGCTTTCTTT.

The chain uses TRBV6-5 and TRBJ1-5; D perhaps matches TRBD1 (6 bases). Germline V CDR1 and CDR2: MNHEY, SVGAGI. Trimming removed 7 bases at V and 2 bases at J, with 12 bases between. This CDR3 region has 14 residues. The CDR3 bases are TGTGCCAGCATAAGGGCAGGGGGCAATCAGCCCCAGCATTTT. Translating gives CASIRAGGNQPQHF.

DNA of the CDR3: TGTGCCAGCAGCTTAGTGCGGGGGCCGAACTATGGCTACACCTTC. Translated: CASSLVRGPNYGYTF. The chain is built from TRBV7-9 and TRBJ1-2; D is possibly TRBD1 (6 bases). This CDR3 is 15 amino acids long. Trimming removed 1 base at V and 2 bases at J, with 11 bases between. The V gene's germline CDR1 is SEHNR and CDR2 FQNEAQ (reference sequence).

The genes are TRBV25-1 and TRBJ1-1; a weak D match, TRBD1 (6 bases). Trimming removed 7 bases at V and 5 bases at J, with 14 bases between. The germline V gene has CDR1 MGHDK and CDR2 SYGVNS. The CDR3 contains 13 residues. The CDR3 nucleotides read TGTGCCAGCACGGGATTAAGGGGGACTGAAGCTTTCTTT. Protein sequence: CASTGLRGTEAFF.

The J gene is TRBJ1-5, the V gene TRBV14; 9 bases are a match to TRBD1. V lost 4 bases and J lost 5; bases outside the gene matches: 3. The CDR3 covers 14 residues. The germline gives CDR1 SGHDN, CDR2 FVKESK. The CDR3: CASSRTGGHQPQHF. The CDR3, as DNA: TGTGCCAGCAGCCGAACAGGGGGCCATCAGCCCCAGCATTTT.

The chain carries TRBV14 and TRBJ2-6; 7 bases line up with TRBD2. Germline-derived CDR1 and CDR2 are SGHDN and FVKESK. The CDR3 runs 16 residues. Losses at the gene ends were 3 bases for V and 0 bases for J; bases not matched to a gene: 2. The CDR3 protein is CASSQGGSSGANVLTF. The CDR3 bases are TGTGCCAGCAGCCAGGGGGGGAGCTCTGGGGCCAACGTCCTGACTTTC. The whole variable domain, filled in from reference TRBV14 and TRBJ2-6, reads EAGVTQFPSHSVIEKGQTVTLRCDPISGHDNLYWYRRVMGKEIKFLLHFVKESKQDESGMPNNRFLAERTGGTYSTLKVQPAELEDSGVYFCASSQGGSSGANVLTFGAGSRLTVL.

The V call is TRBV6-1, the J call TRBJ2-1; 11 nucleotides match TRBD2. Germline trimming cut 6 bases from V and 8 bases from J; bases unmatched to any gene: 6. The CDR3 is 14 residues long. Per the germline V gene, CDR1 is MNHNS and CDR2 is SASEGT. CDR3 amino acids: CASSRLAGIYEQFF. The CDR3 DNA reads as TGTGCCAGCAGCAGACTAGCGGGAATCTATGAGCAGTTCTTC.

This clone was recorded a few times. This chain connects TRBV7-9 to TRBJ1-4, with D unclear. Trimming shortened V by 6 bases and J by 0 bases, and 11 bases separated the two germline ends. CDR1 and CDR2 (germline): SEHNR, FQNEAQ (reference sequence). The CDR3 covers 15 residues. In nucleotides, the CDR3 is TGTGCCAGCAGTCTCCTGTTCGCAACTAATGAAAAACTGTTTTTT. As protein: CASSLLFATNEKLFF.

This clone was recorded a few times. The DNA for the CDR3 is TGTGCCAGCAGCCTACCCGCGGATGAAAAACTGTTTTTT. Its translation is CASSLPADEKLFF. This chain connects TRBV5-6 to TRBJ1-4, with D unclear. The CDR3 has 13 residues. V lost 4 bases and J lost 6, with 10 bases in between. Germline V lookup: CDR1 SGHDT, CDR2 YYEEEE.

This clone was observed a few times. This chain's CDR3 is CASIRIRGSNQPQHF. The DNA for the CDR3 is TGCGCCAGCATCCGGATAAGGGGAAGCAATCAGCCCCAGCATTTT. This chain joins TRBV10-1 and TRBJ1-5; D might be TRBD1 (5 bases). Germline V gene data show CDR1 as WNHNN and CDR2 as SYGVQD (reference sequence). The CDR3 spans 15 residues. The ends were cut back, 7 bases at V and 1 base at J, with 14 bases in the middle.

The rearrangement joins TRBV19 to TRBJ2-7; 10 positions agree with TRBD2. This CDR3 comprises 15 residues. V shed 7 bases, J shed 4 bases, and the junction held 10 bases outside the gene matches. CDR1 and CDR2 (germline): LNHDA, SQIVND (reference sequence). The CDR3 sequence is CASNCLAGVLYEQYF. The CDR3 nucleotides are TGTGCCAGTAACTGCCTAGCGGGAGTACTTTACGAGCAGTACTTC.

The chain couples TRBV7-3 to TRBJ2-2; D possibly corresponds to TRBD2 (5 bases). The CDR3 length is 15 residues. Trimming took off 3 bases at V and 2 bases at J, with 10 bases between the two ends. Germline CDR1 reads SGHTA; CDR2 reads FQGTGA. CDR3 in amino acids: CASSFGLTNTGELFF. For the CDR3, the DNA is TGTGCCAGCAGCTTCGGACTCACAAACACCGGGGAGCTGTTTTTT.